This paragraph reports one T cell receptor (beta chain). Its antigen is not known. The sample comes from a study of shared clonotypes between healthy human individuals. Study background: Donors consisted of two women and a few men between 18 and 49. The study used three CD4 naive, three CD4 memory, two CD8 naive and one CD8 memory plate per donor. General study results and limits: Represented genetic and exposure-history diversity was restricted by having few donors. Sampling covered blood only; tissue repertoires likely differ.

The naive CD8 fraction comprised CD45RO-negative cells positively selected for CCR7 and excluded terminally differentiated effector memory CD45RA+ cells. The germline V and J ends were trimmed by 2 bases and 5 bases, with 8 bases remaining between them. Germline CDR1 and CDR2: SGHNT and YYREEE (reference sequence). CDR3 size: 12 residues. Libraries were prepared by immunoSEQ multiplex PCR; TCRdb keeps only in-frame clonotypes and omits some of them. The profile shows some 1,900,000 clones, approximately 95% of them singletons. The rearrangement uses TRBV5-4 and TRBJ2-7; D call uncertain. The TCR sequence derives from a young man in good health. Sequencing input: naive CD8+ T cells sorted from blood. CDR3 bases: TGTGCCAGCAGCTTCAATTGGGACGAGCAGTACTTC. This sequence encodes CASSFNWDEQYF.